These 31 T cell receptor beta chains came from one sample sequenced in a study of vaccination and CD4 T cells after COVID-19 (dated by TCRdb to 2021 to 2024). Their cognate antigens are unknown. The library was generated by PCR. The data were produced on an Illumina iSeq 100. At the Johns Hopkins FTIC core, DNA from the cultured CD4+ T cells underwent TCR sequencing with the Oncomine TCR Beta short-read assay. The public reads were quality trimmed at Q25 with fastp and then assembled into clones with MiXCR by TCRdb, keeping productive beta chains. Rows are combined by CDR3 protein, so each entry shows the most common genes and DNA. The sample has about 13,000 distinct CDR3 sequences on record, roughly 30% of them singletons. Roughly a tenth of the sample is taken by the ten largest. Read against the paper, the sample's treatment or condition label means: roughly 10-day PBMC culture with coronavirus spike peptide pools or control peptides (ViraFEST assay).

The sequences come from CD4+ T cells from blood, cultured in vitro, collected after SARS-CoV-2 vaccination. The receptors here all came from a human donor who had recovered from COVID-19.

The chain joins TRBV28 to TRBJ1-2; 7 bases fit TRBD1. The germline V gene has CDR1 MDHEN and CDR2 SYDVKM. This CDR3 is built from 14 residues. V shed 5 bases, J shed 6 bases, and the junction held 9 bases outside the gene matches. The CDR3 is CASSIGQAVDGYTF. The CDR3 DNA reads as TGTGCCAGCAGTATAGGACAGGCTGTCGATGGCTACACCTTC.

This clonotype was seen a handful of times. The chain employs TRBV12-2 and TRBJ1-5; the listed D gene, TRBD1, was not tested against the DNA. TRBV12-2 is a known pseudogene. This CDR3 has 17 residues. This CDR3 is CAERRTGAPNSNQPQHF. In DNA form, the CDR3 reads TGTGCTGAGCGCCGGACAGGGGCTCCGAATAGCAATCAGCCCCAGCATTTT.

This chain links TRBV6-1 with TRBJ1-2; D gene ambiguous. There are 14 residues in the CDR3. The V and J ends lost 6 bases and 8 bases respectively, with 19 bases between them. Germline-derived CDR1 and CDR2 are MNHNS and SASEGT. CDR3 DNA sequence: TGTGCCAGCAGAGGCGCAGCTGGCGAGGGAGGCTACACCTTC. This gives the protein CASRGAAGEGGYTF.

This clonotype was counted between two and nine times. V is TRBV27 and J is TRBJ1-1, with D uncertain. The CDR3 totals 14 residues. CDR1 MNHEY and CDR2 SMNVEV come from the germline V gene (reference sequence). V was shortened by 2 bases and J by 0 bases, with 7 bases between the two germline ends. In DNA, the CDR3 is TGTGCCAGCAGTTTACCCGGGGTGAACACTGAAGCTTTCTTT. It yields the protein CASSLPGVNTEAFF.

This clonotype was observed a handful of times. This chain connects TRBV27 to TRBJ2-1, with TRBD1 as a possible D gene (6 bases). The V end lost 5 bases, the J end lost 7 bases, and 18 bases lay between the germline ends. The CDR3 has 15 amino acids. The germline CDR1 and CDR2 sequences are MNHEY and SMNVEV (reference sequence). CDR3 amino acids: CASSLRDTDSNEQFF. For the CDR3, the DNA is TGTGCCAGCAGTCTCCGGGACACTGATTCTAATGAGCAGTTCTTC.

This chain joins TRBV27 and TRBJ1-2; TRBD1 is a possible D gene (6 bases). Germline CDR1 is MNHEY and CDR2 is SMNVEV (reference sequence). CDR3 length equals 13 residues. Trimming removed 7 bases at V and 7 bases at J, with 16 bases between. This CDR3 is CASKAMGAPGYTF. CDR3 sequence (DNA): TGTGCCAGCAAGGCGATGGGGGCGCCTGGCTACACCTTC.

This clonotype was observed a handful of times. This chain links TRBV20-1 with TRBJ1-3; 7 bases align to TRBD1. CDR1 is DFQATT and CDR2 is SNEGSKA in the germline V gene (reference sequence). V dropped 4 bases and J dropped 4; count of bases not matched to a gene: 4. The CDR3 sequence is 13 residues long. CDR3 region: CSATRTGGNTIYF. CDR3 bases: TGCAGTGCTACTCGGACAGGCGGAAACACCATATATTTT.

The rearrangement links TRBV10-3 to TRBJ1-5; D perhaps matches TRBD1 (5 bases). The CDR3 loop spans 13 amino acids. Looked up from germline, CDR1 is ENHRY and CDR2 is SYGVKD. V was pared by 5 bases and J by 4 bases, with 9 bases between. CDR3 amino acids: CAISPDRNQPQHF. In nucleotides, the CDR3 is TGTGCCATCAGTCCCGACAGAAATCAGCCCCAGCATTTT.

The chain is built from TRBV5-1 and TRBJ1-1; no clear D. Trimming removed 6 bases from V and 1 base from J, with 7 bases in between. This CDR3 is built from 12 residues. The germline V gene encodes CDR1 SGHRS and CDR2 YFSETQ. Here the CDR3 DNA reads TGCGCCAGCAAGTTGTCGAACACTGAAGCTTTCTTT. Its translation is CASKLSNTEAFF.

This clonotype showed up just a few times. This chain connects TRBV28 to TRBJ2-3; D gene uncertain. Trimming took off 7 bases at V and 5 bases at J, with 16 bases between the two ends. The CDR3 has 14 residues. Germline V gives CDR1 MDHEN, CDR2 SYDVKM. The CDR3 DNA sequence: TGTGCCAGCACTTCCCCGGAGTATATAGATACGCAGTATTTT. Its translation: CASTSPEYIDTQYF.

This clonotype was observed a few times. V usage is TRBV14 and J usage is TRBJ2-5; possibly TRBD1 for D (5 bases). Germline V gene sequence: CDR1 SGHDN, CDR2 FVKESK. Trimming took 4 bases from V and 2 from J, leaving 8 bases between them. The CDR3 has 13 residues. CDR3 residues: CASSRQLQETQYF. The CDR3 DNA follows: TGTGCCAGCAGCCGACAGTTGCAAGAGACCCAGTACTTC.

The chain carries TRBV28 and TRBJ2-7; 10 positions agree with TRBD2. The CDR3 loop spans 14 amino acids. V shed 2 bases, J shed 6 bases, and the junction held 4 bases outside the gene matches. Per germline, CDR1 MDHEN and CDR2 SYDVKM. The CDR3 sequence: CASSLLAGVLEQYF. DNA for the CDR3: TGTGCCAGCAGTTTACTAGCGGGAGTTCTCGAGCAGTACTTC.

This clonotype has only a few counts. The CDR3 DNA reads as TGCAGTGCTAAGGGGGGCTATGGCTACACCTTC. It codes for CSAKGGYGYTF. This chain uses TRBV20-1 with TRBJ1-2, with D perhaps matching TRBD1 (6 bases). Germline V gene data show CDR1 as DFQATT and CDR2 as SNEGSKA (reference sequence). This CDR3 region has 11 residues. The V gene lost 4 bases and the J gene lost 4 bases, with 7 bases spanning the gap.

This clonotype showed up just a few times. The chain recombines TRBV7-3 with TRBJ2-7; D might be TRBD1 (6 bases). This CDR3 has 15 residues. The germline gives CDR1 SGHTA, CDR2 FQGTGA. The germline V and J ends were trimmed by 1 base and 2 bases, with 12 bases remaining between them. CDR3 DNA sequence: TGTGCCAGCAGCTTAAAGGCAGGGGATACCTACGAGCAGTACTTC. It codes for CASSLKAGDTYEQYF.

The chain joins TRBV7-9 to TRBJ2-3, with TRBD2 matching 9 bases. The CDR3 has 17 residues. V lost 7 bases to trimming and J lost 2 bases; unmatched junction nucleotides: 13. The germline CDR1 and CDR2 sequences are SEHNR and FQNEAQ (reference sequence). The CDR3: CASTLTGTSSLTDTQYF. DNA for the CDR3: TGTGCCAGCACCCTAACAGGGACTAGCTCCCTCACAGATACGCAGTATTTT.

This chain uses TRBV11-3 with TRBJ2-5, with D hard to call. V shed 3 bases and J shed 2 bases, with 7 bases lying between them. The CDR3 extends over 13 amino acids. CDR1 is SGHNT and CDR2 is YENEEA in the germline V gene. In nucleotides, the CDR3 is TGTGCCAGCAGCTTGTCTAGGCAAGAGACCCAGTACTTC. It translates to CASSLSRQETQYF.

This clonotype was picked up a small number of times. The chain employs TRBV11-2 and TRBJ1-2; 7 bases fit TRBD1. V shed 3 bases, J shed 10 bases, and the junction held 2 bases outside the gene matches. The CDR3 loop spans 11 amino acids. CDR1 is SGHAT and CDR2 is FQNNGV in the germline V gene. The CDR3: CASSFTGVYTF. The CDR3 DNA follows: TGTGCCAGCAGCTTTACAGGGGTCTACACCTTC.

V and J are TRBV11-3 and TRBJ2-2; D remains unclear. CDR3 length equals 17 residues. The V gene lost 0 bases and the J gene lost 0 bases, with 11 bases spanning the gap. The germline V gene has CDR1 SGHNT and CDR2 YENEEA. For the CDR3, the DNA is TGTGCCAGCAGCTTAGATTTTCCAGGACCGAACACCGGGGAGCTGTTTTTT. Its translation is CASSLDFPGPNTGELFF. The full variable domain, its missing parts supplied by reference TRBV11-3 and TRBJ2-2, is EAGVVQSPRYKIIEKKQPVAFWCNPISGHNTLYWYLQNLGQGPELLIRYENEEAVDDSQLPKDRFSAERLKGVDSTLKIQPAELGDSAVYLCASSLDFPGPNTGELFFGEGSRLTVL.

This chain joins TRBV27 and TRBJ1-4, with D unresolved. Per the germline V gene, CDR1 is MNHEY and CDR2 is SMNVEV (reference sequence). This CDR3 spans 14 amino acids. The V and J ends lost 3 bases and 8 bases respectively, with 13 bases between them. This chain's CDR3 is CASSFSPLSEKLFF. The CDR3 region has the DNA TGTGCCAGCAGTTTCAGCCCTCTGAGCGAAAAACTGTTTTTT.

This clonotype was seen a handful of times. This sequence joins TRBV20-1 and TRBJ1-5; D unresolved. The CDR3 runs to 15 residues. V dropped 1 base and J dropped 3 bases, with 13 bases sitting between them. In germline, CDR1 is DFQATT, CDR2 SNEGSKA (reference sequence). The chain's CDR3 is CSARAVGSFNQPQHF. CDR3 sequence (DNA): TGCAGTGCTAGAGCGGTGGGAAGCTTCAATCAGCCCCAGCATTTT.

V usage is TRBV15 and J usage is TRBJ2-5; 10 nucleotides match TRBD2. The V segment lost 2 bases and the J segment 5 bases; nucleotides outside the gene matches: 5. CDR1 and CDR2 from the germline V gene are LNHNV and YYDKDF (reference sequence). The CDR3 covers 15 residues. The CDR3 sequence is CATSRSSGGPETQYF. Here the CDR3 DNA reads TGTGCCACCAGCAGATCTAGCGGGGGCCCGGAGACCCAGTACTTC.

The rearrangement joins TRBV28 to TRBJ2-7; 8 bases line up with TRBD2. Unmatched junction bases numbered 15, after V lost 5 bases and J lost 9 bases. The CDR3 loop spans 15 amino acids. The V gene's germline CDR1 is MDHEN and CDR2 SYDVKM. The CDR3 DNA reads TGTGCCAGCAGTCCCGGACTCGCGGGGGGAGGGGGGCAGTACTTC. Translated, it gives CASSPGLAGGGGQYF.

This clonotype was seen once. The chain employs TRBV19 and TRBJ2-5, with 11 nucleotides matching TRBD2. Germline lookup yields CDR1 LNHDA and CDR2 SQIVND (reference sequence). Trimming removed 3 bases from V and 3 bases from J; junction bases left unmatched: 6. This CDR3 contains 16 residues. The chain's CDR3 is CASSILLAGGKETQYF. In DNA, the CDR3 is TGTGCCAGTAGTATCCTGCTAGCGGGAGGTAAAGAGACCCAGTACTTC.

This clonotype came up a few times. The rearrangement joins TRBV15 to TRBJ2-3, with no clear D. This CDR3 has 16 residues. CDR1 is LNHNV and CDR2 is YYDKDF in the germline V gene (reference sequence). The V gene lost 1 base and the J gene lost 0 bases, with 11 bases spanning the gap. The CDR3 protein is CATSRGETSSTDTQYF. The CDR3 DNA is TGTGCCACCAGCAGAGGAGAGACATCTAGCACAGATACGCAGTATTTT. Based on the CDR3 plus reference TRBV15 and TRBJ2-3, the full variable domain is DAMVIQNPRYQVTQFGKPVTLSCSQTLNHNVMYWYQQKSSQAPKLLFHYYDKDFNNEADTPDNFQSRRPNTSFCFLDIRSPGLGDTAMYLCATSRGETSSTDTQYFGPGTRLTVL.

The genes are TRBV18 and TRBJ2-5, with D hard to call. V dropped 1 base and J dropped 8 bases, with 11 bases sitting between them. Looked up from germline, CDR1 is KGHSH and CDR2 is LQKENI. This CDR3 comprises 13 residues. The CDR3 bases are TGTGCCAGCTCACCACACTCCATCTTCACCCAGTACTTC. Translating gives CASSPHSIFTQYF. Full variable domain (outside the CDR3, taken from reference TRBV18 and TRBJ2-5): NAGVMQNPRHLVRRRGQEARLRCSPMKGHSHVYWYRQLPEEGLKFMVYLQKENIIDESGMPKERFSAEFPKEGPSILRIQQVVRGDSAAYFCASSPHSIFTQYFGPGTRLLVL.

V is TRBV5-1 and J is TRBJ2-5, with TRBD2 matching 7 bases. Germline CDR1 is SGHRS and CDR2 is YFSETQ. The CDR3 totals 16 residues. V lost 4 bases and J lost 1; bases outside the gene matches: 10. The CDR3 spells CASSPTSEGAQETQYF. In nucleotides, the CDR3 is TGCGCCAGCAGCCCTACTAGCGAAGGGGCCCAAGAGACCCAGTACTTC.

The V and J genes are TRBV18 and TRBJ1-3; weak D call: TRBD1 (5 bases). In germline, CDR1 is KGHSH, CDR2 LQKENI. This CDR3 has 14 amino acids. The V end was cut by 3 bases, the J end by 0 bases, with 6 bases between. The CDR3 reads CASSPQGSGNTIYF. CDR3 nucleotide sequence: TGTGCCAGCTCACCCCAGGGCTCTGGAAACACCATATATTTT.

CDR3 loop: CASTFYGGQRDLSFSGANVLTF. CDR3 DNA sequence: TGTGCCAGCACCTTCTACGGGGGACAGAGAGACCTATCCTTTTCTGGGGCCAACGTCCTGACTTTC. The chain joins TRBV6-2 or TRBV6-3 to TRBJ2-6, with a weak D call TRBD1 (7 bases). Trimming removed 7 bases from V and 1 base from J, with 32 bases in between. CDR1 is MNHEY and CDR2 is SVGEGT in the germline V gene. The CDR3 is made up of 22 amino acids.

The chain employs TRBV12-3 or TRBV12-4 and TRBJ1-2; 9 bases agree with TRBD1. This CDR3 region has 15 residues. The J segment lost 6 bases and the V segment lost 5 bases, leaving 10 bases of the junction unmatched. The CDR3 spells CASSPGTGTLHGYTF. The CDR3 region has the DNA TGTGCCAGCAGTCCCGGGACAGGGACTTTACATGGCTACACCTTC.

This clonotype came up once. The V gene is TRBV28, the J gene TRBJ1-1; 7 nucleotides line up with TRBD1. The CDR3 length is 13 residues. Per the germline V gene, CDR1 is MDHEN and CDR2 is SYDVKM. Germline trimming cut 5 bases from V and 3 bases from J; bases unmatched to any gene: 3. As DNA, the CDR3 is TGTGCCAGCAGTCGAGACAGGGACACTGAAGCTTTCTTT. Its protein product is CASSRDRDTEAFF.

The rearrangement uses TRBV6-2 or TRBV6-3 and TRBJ2-7, with 14 bases that match TRBD2. Germline V gene lookup returns CDR1 MNHEY and CDR2 SVGEGT. This CDR3 comprises 14 residues. V lost 10 bases to trimming and J lost 3 bases; unmatched junction nucleotides: 5. The CDR3 DNA reads as TGTGCCACCCACGGACTAGCGGGAGGCTACGAGCAGTACTTC. This translates into CATHGLAGGYEQYF.